These 32 T cell receptor beta chains came from one sample sequenced in a study of cytotoxic CD8 clonotypes in ibrutinib-treated CLL. The table came from immunoSEQ multiplex PCR; TCRdb's copy has only in-frame clones and leaves some out. Of about 72,000 clones listed, about 84% are singletons. Sequenced material: PBMCs, taken at disease progression, from a patient treated with ibrutinib. The receptors here all came from a human donor with chronic lymphocytic leukemia.

This sequence joins TRBV13 and TRBJ2-3; D is perhaps TRBD1 (5 bases). The CDR3 is made up of 15 amino acids. Trimming left V 2 bases short and J 2 bases short, with 11 bases between. Germline V gene sequence: CDR1 PRHDT, CDR2 FYEKMQ (reference sequence). The CDR3 sequence: CASSLWGSHTDTQYF. The CDR3 DNA reads as TGTGCCAGCAGCTTATGGGGCTCCCACACAGATACGCAGTATTTT.

The rearrangement uses TRBV6-5 and TRBJ2-1; 9 nucleotides align to TRBD1. The CDR3 has 12 amino acids. J gave up 10 bases and V 6 bases, and 4 bases lay outside the gene matches. Germline loops: CDR1 MNHEY, CDR2 SVGAGI. The CDR3 DNA reads as TGTGCCAGCAGCGGGACAGGGAACGAGCAGTTCTTC. Translating it yields CASSGTGNEQFF.

Only one count was recorded for this clone. The chain couples TRBV30 to TRBJ1-5; D gene unclear. The germline gives CDR1 GTSNPN, CDR2 SVGIG (reference sequence). This CDR3 has 14 residues. Trimming cost V 1 base and J 9 bases, with 16 bases left between them. In DNA, the CDR3 is TGTGCCTGGAGTGAAGGAGTTATGACTCGGCCCCAGCATTTT. The encoded protein is CAWSEGVMTRPQHF.

The rearrangement links TRBV13 to TRBJ2-1, with 13 bases aligning to TRBD2. With V trimmed by 4 bases and J by 1 base, 1 base remained unmatched. This CDR3 has 16 amino acids. From germline, CDR1 is PRHDT and CDR2 FYEKMQ (reference sequence). CDR3 sequence (DNA): TGTGCCAGCAGCTCGGGACTAGCGGGATCCTACAATGAGCAGTTCTTC. Translation: CASSSGLAGSYNEQFF.

This clone was seen a few times. This rearrangement joins TRBV2 to TRBJ2-2; D call uncertain. Trimming left V 4 bases short and J 6 bases short, with 12 bases between. CDR3 length: 14 amino acids. Germline lookup yields CDR1 SNHLY and CDR2 FYNNEI. Written as DNA, the CDR3 is TGTGCCAGCAGTGGGATGGTAGCTCCCGGGGAGCTGTTTTTT. Encoded protein: CASSGMVAPGELFF.

The V and J genes are TRBV27 and TRBJ1-1; 7 bases are shared with TRBD1. V lost 4 bases to trimming and J lost 4 bases; unmatched junction nucleotides: 12. The CDR3 covers 16 residues. From germline, CDR1 is MNHEY and CDR2 SMNVEV (reference sequence). CDR3 bases: TGTGCCAGCAGTTCGATATCCCGACAGGGTAGCACTGAAGCTTTCTTT. This translates into CASSSISRQGSTEAFF.

This rearrangement joins TRBV5-8 to TRBJ2-1; TRBD2 matches 14 bases. Germline-derived CDR1 and CDR2 are SGHTS and YDEGEE. There are 17 residues in the CDR3. The J segment lost 1 base and the V segment lost 4 bases, leaving 4 bases of the junction unmatched. CDR3 bases: TGTGCCAGCAGCCGGACTAGCGGGGGGCGGTCCTACAATGAGCAGTTCTTC. Translating gives CASSRTSGGRSYNEQFF.

Only a few counts were recorded for this clone. V and J are TRBV2 and TRBJ1-5, with D perhaps TRBD1 (5 bases). This CDR3 has 15 amino acids. The germline V gene encodes CDR1 SNHLY and CDR2 FYNNEI. The V end was cut by 2 bases, the J end by 2 bases, with 10 bases between. The CDR3 spells CASSEILGGNQPQHF. The CDR3, as DNA: TGTGCCAGCAGTGAAATCTTGGGGGGCAATCAGCCCCAGCATTTT.

The rearrangement joins TRBV10-3 to TRBJ1-2; TRBD1 agrees at 7 bases. This CDR3 is built from 13 residues. V shed 11 bases and J 2 bases; nucleotides not matched to a gene: 8. Germline assignment: CDR1 ENHRY and CDR2 SYGVKD. In DNA form, the CDR3 reads TGTGCCGCAGGGGGAGGGGCCAACTATGGCTACACCTTC. This gives the protein CAAGGGANYGYTF.

This clone was seen just once. The gene calls are TRBV5-1 and TRBJ1-2; weak D call: TRBD1 (6 bases). The V gene lost 0 bases and the J gene lost 5 bases, with 20 bases spanning the gap. The CDR3 totals 17 residues. Germline V gene sequence: CDR1 SGHRS, CDR2 YFSETQ. The CDR3 loop reads CASSLDGLDSLSYGYTF. The CDR3 DNA reads as TGCGCCAGCAGCTTGGATGGTCTGGACAGCCTTTCTTATGGCTACACCTTC.

The CDR3 nucleotides read TGTGCCAGTAGTACCACGGACGGACCAATGAACACTGAAGCTTTCTTT. It codes for CASSTTDGPMNTEAFF. The chain is built from TRBV19 and TRBJ1-1; D remains unclear. Trimming cost V 4 bases and J 0 bases, with 15 bases left between them. The length of the CDR3 is 16 residues. The V gene's germline CDR1 is LNHDA and CDR2 SQIVND (reference sequence).

As to this clone: At one boundary the junction diverges from the germline segment, which might be a read error. J is TRBJ2-2 and V is TRBV29-1; 10 bases match TRBD1. This CDR3 region has 14 residues. CDR1 and CDR2 (germline): SQVTM, ANQGSEA. CDR3 amino acids: CSVEGQGRHRGAVF. The CDR3 DNA follows: TGCAGCGTTGAGGGACAGGGGAGACACCGGGGAGCTGTTTTT.

The chain links TRBV29-1 to TRBJ2-7, with TRBD2 as a possible D gene (6 bases). This CDR3 is built from 12 residues. Per the germline V gene, CDR1 is SQVTM and CDR2 is ANQGSEA. With 4 bases removed from V and 0 bases from J, the gap between germline ends came to 7 bases. Here the CDR3 DNA reads TGCAGCGTTGGGGACTTCTCCTACGAGCAGTACTTC. It is translated as CSVGDFSYEQYF.

The chain joins TRBV5-1 to TRBJ1-2; no reliable D call. CDR3 length equals 13 residues. Germline CDR1 SGHRS, CDR2 YFSETQ. V lost 0 bases and J lost 6, with 9 bases in between. CDR3 in DNA: TGCGCCAGCAGCTTGGGCGCGGACGATGGCTACACCTTC. Translated, it gives CASSLGADDGYTF.

V and J are TRBV5-1 and TRBJ2-5, with 10 bases identical to TRBD2. V was pared by 2 bases and J by 2 bases, with 3 bases of the junction left unmatched. Germline values: CDR1 SGHRS, CDR2 YFSETQ. The CDR3 is 15 residues long. The CDR3 is CASSLAGGWQETQYF. The CDR3 nucleotides are TGCGCCAGCAGCTTAGCGGGGGGGTGGCAAGAGACCCAGTACTTC.

The chain joins TRBV29-1 to TRBJ2-2; D is perhaps TRBD2 (6 bases). The CDR3 is made up of 14 amino acids. The V end was cut by 3 bases, the J end by 0 bases, with 8 bases between. Germline CDR1 reads SQVTM; CDR2 reads ANQGSEA. In DNA form, the CDR3 reads TGCAGCGTTGAGGAGGGGACGAACACCGGGGAGCTGTTTTTT. Translation: CSVEEGTNTGELFF.

V usage is TRBV4-1 and J usage is TRBJ2-5; D perhaps matches TRBD1 (6 bases). The CDR3 contains 15 residues. Germline CDR1 is MGHRA and CDR2 is YSYEKL. Deletions cut 2 bases from V and 0 bases from J, with 10 bases between. CDR3 sequence reads: CASSQLDRDQETQYF. The CDR3 bases are TGCGCCAGCAGCCAACTGGACAGAGACCAAGAGACCCAGTACTTC.

This chain links TRBV7-3 with TRBJ2-3; D uncertain. Germline V lookup: CDR1 SGHTA, CDR2 FQGTGA. V shed 5 bases and J shed 6 bases, with 21 bases lying between them. The CDR3 runs 16 residues. The CDR3 nucleotides are TGTGCCAGCAGCCCGTCTCAATTCGAGAGCCTCGATACGCAGTATTTT. Translated, it gives CASSPSQFESLDTQYF.

The J gene is TRBJ1-2, the V gene TRBV29-1; TRBD1 might be the D (5 bases). The germline V gene has CDR1 SQVTM and CDR2 ANQGSEA. V lost 3 bases and J lost 2, with 10 bases in between. The CDR3 runs to 13 residues. CDR3 region: CSVDGAGNYGYTF. DNA of the CDR3: TGCAGCGTTGATGGGGCAGGGAACTATGGCTACACCTTC. The full variable domain, its missing parts supplied by reference TRBV29-1 and TRBJ1-2, is SAVISQKPSRDICQRGTSLTIQCQVDSQVTMMFWYRQQPGQSLTLIATANQGSEATYESGFVIDKFPISRPNLTFSTLTVSNMSPEDSSIYLCSVDGAGNYGYTFGSGTRLTVV.

The chain is built from TRBV29-1 and TRBJ2-7, with a weak D call TRBD1 (5 bases). Germline V lookup: CDR1 SQVTM, CDR2 ANQGSEA. This CDR3 has 12 amino acids. With 2 bases removed from V and 3 bases from J, the gap between germline ends came to 8 bases. CDR3 residues: CSVEWQGYEQYF. The CDR3 DNA is TGCAGCGTTGAATGGCAGGGCTACGAGCAGTACTTC.

The V gene is TRBV2, the J gene TRBJ1-6; perhaps TRBD1 as D (6 bases). This CDR3 is built from 15 residues. V dropped 7 bases and J dropped 8 bases, with 18 bases sitting between them. Germline CDR1 and CDR2: SNHLY and FYNNEI. The chain's CDR3 is CASTTGGRGDSPLHF. The CDR3 region has the DNA TGTGCCAGCACCACGGGGGGGCGAGGAGATTCACCCCTCCACTTT.

V usage is TRBV19 and J usage is TRBJ1-1; the D gene is possibly TRBD1 (5 bases). There are 13 residues in the CDR3. V was pared by 6 bases and J by 4 bases, with 12 bases between. Germline V gene lookup returns CDR1 LNHDA and CDR2 SQIVND (reference sequence). CDR3 DNA: TGTGCCAGTAGGGGGCGGGGAAGCACTGAAGCTTTCTTT. It translates to CASRGRGSTEAFF.

The V and J genes are TRBV6-5 and TRBJ1-5; no reliable D call. Germline V gene sequence: CDR1 MNHEY, CDR2 SVGAGI. Trimming stripped 2 bases from V and 8 bases from J, with 10 bases between. This CDR3 is built from 13 residues. The CDR3: CASSYAGWKPQHF. DNA of the CDR3: TGTGCCAGCAGTTACGCGGGGTGGAAGCCCCAGCATTTT.

The rearrangement links TRBV7-2 to TRBJ1-6, with 7 bases lining up with TRBD1. This CDR3 contains 15 residues. Germline assignment: CDR1 SGHTA and CDR2 FQGNSA. The trim removed 8 bases at V and 1 base at J, leaving 5 bases unmatched. The CDR3 sequence: CASADRVSYNSPLHF. The CDR3 nucleotides are TGTGCCAGCGCTGACAGGGTTTCCTATAATTCACCCCTCCACTTT.

CDR3 residues: CASSLPSGSANTEAFF. Written as DNA, the CDR3 is TGCGCCAGCAGCTTACCGTCGGGCTCAGCGAACACTGAAGCTTTCTTT. The rearrangement uses TRBV5-1 and TRBJ1-1; D unclear. The V gene lost 2 bases and the J gene lost 1 base, with 15 bases spanning the gap. Germline V gene lookup returns CDR1 SGHRS and CDR2 YFSETQ. CDR3 length: 16 amino acids.

This clone has a handful of counts. The chain uses TRBV2 and TRBJ1-1; D call uncertain. This CDR3 is 14 amino acids long. The germline V gene encodes CDR1 SNHLY and CDR2 FYNNEI. V lost 7 bases to trimming and J lost 0 bases, with 12 bases between them. The chain's CDR3 is CASTERRLNTEAFF. The CDR3 DNA sequence: TGTGCCAGCACGGAGCGCCGTTTGAACACTGAAGCTTTCTTT.

In this sample, this clone turned up a few times. This chain joins TRBV18 and TRBJ2-1; 14 bases map to TRBD2. The CDR3 is made up of 18 amino acids. The V gene end was trimmed by 0 bases and the J gene end by 6 bases; junction bases not matched to a gene: 7. Germline V gives CDR1 KGHSH, CDR2 LQKENI. CDR3 protein: CASSPPGLAGGEGNEQFF. The CDR3 DNA reads as TGTGCCAGCTCACCACCTGGACTAGCGGGAGGAGAGGGCAATGAGCAGTTCTTC.

The V and J genes are TRBV20-1 and TRBJ1-2; possible D gene TRBD1, 6 bases. The CDR3 sequence is 11 residues long. Germline-derived CDR1 and CDR2 are DFQATT and SNEGSKA (reference sequence). Trimming removed 3 bases at V and 10 bases at J, with 12 bases between. Here the CDR3 DNA reads TGCAGTGCTAGGGACACAGGGCCCTACACCTTC. Its protein product is CSARDTGPYTF.

By sample share, this clone is medium-sized. The V call is TRBV18, the J call TRBJ2-7; D perhaps matches TRBD2 (5 bases). CDR1 is KGHSH, CDR2 LQKENI, per germline. V was shortened by 0 bases and J by 6 bases, with 9 bases between the two germline ends. This CDR3 spans 13 amino acids. The CDR3 nucleotides read TGTGCCAGCTCACCACCAGGGAGAGGCGAGCAGTACTTC. Its protein is CASSPPGRGEQYF. The whole variable domain, filled in from reference TRBV18 and TRBJ2-7, reads NAGVMQNPRHLVRRRGQEARLRCSPMKGHSHVYWYRQLPEEGLKFMVYLQKENIIDESGMPKERFSAEFPKEGPSILRIQQVVRGDSAAYFCASSPPGRGEQYFGPGTRLTVT.

J is TRBJ2-3 and V is TRBV5-6; D is possibly TRBD2 (6 bases). Germline CDR1 and CDR2: SGHDT and YYEEEE. This CDR3 is built from 15 residues. V lost 8 bases and J 1 base, leaving 17 bases between the germline ends. Written as DNA, the CDR3 is TGTGCCAGTCCCGAAGATTGCGGGGGCACAGATACGCAGTATTTT. Translation gives CASPEDCGGTDTQYF.

V usage is TRBV5-1 and J usage is TRBJ1-6, with 7 positions matching TRBD1. The CDR3 is 17 residues long. The V gene's germline CDR1 is SGHRS and CDR2 YFSETQ. V gave up 0 bases and J gave up 8 bases; unmatched junction bases: 11. The DNA of the CDR3 is TGCGCCAGCAGCTTGGAGGTTCGGGGACAGCTCCATTCACCCCTCCACTTT. Amino acids: CASSLEVRGQLHSPLHF.

The J gene is TRBJ2-1, the V gene TRBV5-6; 9 bases fit TRBD2. Germline assignment: CDR1 SGHDT and CDR2 YYEEEE. J gave up 7 bases and V 4 bases, and 15 bases lay outside the gene matches. The CDR3 is made up of 17 amino acids. CDR3 sequence: CASSLLRDSGSDNEQFF. The DNA of the CDR3 is TGTGCCAGCAGCCTCCTTCGTGATAGCGGGAGTGATAATGAGCAGTTCTTC.